These 21 T cell receptor beta chains originate from one sample sequenced in a study of regulatory and conventional T cells in RAG deficiency. Method: immunoSEQ multiplex PCR; TCRdb's copy keeps in-frame clones and lacks some. The sample gives about 30,000 clones, around 90% of which show up once; roughly 5.2% is in the top ten. These same records also appear under a second study, on regulatory T cells. That report adds: Amplification used 52 TRBV primers and 13 TRBJ primers.

Sequenced sample: CD8+ T cells sorted from blood. The receptors derive from a human donor in good health.

The chain recombines TRBV6-1 with TRBJ2-7; 8 bases map to TRBD1. The CDR3 is 13 amino acids. Losses at the gene ends were 7 bases for V and 0 bases for J; bases not matched to a gene: 2. Germline V gene data show CDR1 as MNHNS and CDR2 as SASEGT. The CDR3 protein is CASNTGGSYEQYF. The CDR3 bases are TGTGCCAGCAATACAGGGGGCTCCTACGAGCAGTACTTC.

Concerning this clone itself: One junction end does not reproduce the germline sequence, and a read error may be involved. The gene calls are TRBV7-3 and TRBJ2-1; a weak D match, TRBD2 (6 bases). This CDR3 contains 15 residues. Germline V gene data show CDR1 as SGHTA and CDR2 as FQGTGA. As DNA, the CDR3 is TGTGCCAGCAGCTCGGACGGGAGCTCCTACAATGAGCAGCTCTTC. Amino acid sequence: CASSSDGSSYNEQLF.

This CDR3 reads CASSMGRLEAFF. In DNA form, the CDR3 reads TGTGCCAGTAGTATGGGCAGGCTAGAGGCTTTCTTT. The chain couples TRBV19 to TRBJ1-1; D ambiguous. Germline V gives CDR1 LNHDA, CDR2 SQIVND (reference sequence). Trimming shortened V by 3 bases and J by 11 bases, and 13 bases separated the two germline ends. This CDR3 has 12 residues.

The chain is built from TRBV30 and TRBJ1-1; D may be TRBD1 (5 bases). This CDR3 contains 12 residues. Looked up from germline, CDR1 is GTSNPN and CDR2 is SVGIG (reference sequence). Trimming shortened V by 3 bases and J by 4 bases, and 9 bases separated the two germline ends. Here the CDR3 reads CAWSPGSTEAFF. DNA for the CDR3: TGTGCCTGGAGCCCAGGGAGCACTGAAGCTTTCTTT.

Worth noting for this clone: One junction end does not reproduce the germline sequence, and a read error may be involved. Distinct nucleotide sequences in the sample also encode this CDR3. The chain carries TRBV5-6 and TRBJ1-2; D might be TRBD1 (5 bases). The length of the CDR3 is 13 residues. The germline CDR1 and CDR2 sequences are SGHDT and YYEEEE. CDR3 nucleotide sequence: TGTGCCAGCGCATTCGGAGGGGCGGATGGCTACACCTTT. This codes for CASAFGGADGYTF. Together with reference TRBV5-6 and TRBJ1-2, the CDR3 gives the full variable domain: DAGVTQSPTHLIKTRGQQVTLRCSPKSGHDTVSWYQQALGQGPQFIFQYYEEEERQRGNFPDRFSGHQFPNYSSELNVNALLLGDSALYLCASAFGGADGYTFGSGTRLTVV.

A few counts support this clone. The rearrangement joins TRBV5-8 to TRBJ1-3; unclear D gene. The germline V gene encodes CDR1 SGHTS and CDR2 YDEGEE. Deletions cut 2 bases from V and 0 bases from J, with 6 bases between. This CDR3 is built from 14 residues. The CDR3 DNA reads TGTGCCAGCAGCTTTAGTTACTCTGGAAACACCATATATTTT. Protein sequence: CASSFSYSGNTIYF.

V gene TRBV7-9 combines with J gene TRBJ1-5; the D is unclear. Trimming removed 0 bases at V and 0 bases at J, with 15 bases between. Germline CDR1 SEHNR, CDR2 FQNEAQ (reference sequence). The CDR3 totals 18 residues. The CDR3 reads CASSLASPGDNSNQPQHF. CDR3 nucleotide sequence: TGTGCCAGCAGCTTAGCGAGTCCCGGGGATAATAGCAATCAGCCCCAGCATTTT.

This clone was found a few times. The junction departs from germline at one end; a sequencing error may be responsible. This chain links TRBV5-1 with TRBJ1-1; TRBD1 aligns across 9 bases. This CDR3 is 16 amino acids long. CDR1 is SGHRS, CDR2 YFSETQ, per germline. CDR3 in amino acids: CASISPRDRVSTETFF. The CDR3 DNA is TGCGCCAGCATCTCGCCCCGGGACAGGGTATCCACTGAAACTTTCTTT. Combining the CDR3 with reference TRBV5-1 and TRBJ1-1 gives the whole variable domain KAGVTQTPRYLIKTRGQQVTLSCSPISGHRSVSWYQQTPGQGLQFLFEYFSETQRNKGNFPGRFSGRQFSNSRSEMNVSTLELGDSALYLCASISPRDRVSTETFFGQGTRLTVV.

Only one count was recorded for this clone. The J gene is TRBJ1-1, the V gene TRBV7-9; 8 bases are a match to TRBD1. CDR3 size: 18 residues. The germline V gene encodes CDR1 SEHNR and CDR2 FQNEAQ (reference sequence). The V segment lost 3 bases and the J segment 0 bases; nucleotides outside the gene matches: 12. This chain's CDR3 is CASSFETGAGSMNTEAFF. The CDR3 DNA follows: TGTGCCAGCAGCTTCGAGACAGGGGCCGGATCTATGAACACTGAAGCTTTCTTT.

V and J are TRBV13 and TRBJ1-2; 8 bases agree with TRBD1. The CDR3 extends over 18 amino acids. Trimming took 2 bases from V and 3 from J; bases not matched to a gene: 14. The V gene's germline CDR1 is PRHDT and CDR2 FYEKMQ (reference sequence). The CDR3 DNA reads as TGTGCCAGCAGCTTACCAGGGACAGGACCACCGGGGGACTATGGCTACACCTTC. It encodes CASSLPGTGPPGDYGYTF.

The rearrangement uses TRBV7-8 and TRBJ2-5; D not resolved. V lost 3 bases and J 0 bases, leaving 8 bases between the germline ends. Germline-derived CDR1 and CDR2 are SGHVS and FQNEAQ. The CDR3 runs to 14 residues. CDR3 protein: CASSFGQDQETQYF. As DNA, the CDR3 is TGTGCCAGCAGCTTTGGGCAGGACCAAGAGACCCAGTACTTC.

The genes are TRBV5-1 and TRBJ2-7; D is uncertain. Germline values: CDR1 SGHRS, CDR2 YFSETQ. Trimming took off 4 bases at V and 4 bases at J, with 9 bases between the two ends. The CDR3 runs 12 residues. For the CDR3, the DNA is TGCGCCAGCAGCCAAGGATCTTACGAGCAGTACTTC. It translates to CASSQGSYEQYF.

The rearrangement uses TRBV5-5 and TRBJ2-5; tentative D call: TRBD2 (6 bases). The J call is doubtful: the DNA matches TRBJ2-7 better. This CDR3 has 14 amino acids. Germline CDR1 reads SGHKS; CDR2 reads YYEKEE (reference sequence). CDR3 protein: CASSPGGVPYEQYF. CDR3 sequence (DNA): TGTGCCAGCAGCCCCGGCGGGGTTCCCTACGAGCAGTACTTC.

The DNA of the CDR3 is TGTGCCAGCAGTGAGACTTTACCGGGACAGGGTTATCAGCCCCAGCATTTT. Residues: CASSETLPGQGYQPQHF. The chain recombines TRBV6-1 with TRBJ1-5; 9 nucleotides agree with TRBD1. The length of the CDR3 is 17 residues. Germline CDR1 reads MNHNS; CDR2 reads SASEGT. Trimming took 3 bases from V and 5 from J; bases not matched to a gene: 11.

The J gene is TRBJ2-5, the V gene TRBV10-1; 8 positions agree with TRBD2. The V gene end was trimmed by 5 bases and the J gene end by 4 bases; junction bases not matched to a gene: 21. CDR1 is WNHNN and CDR2 is SYGVQD in the germline V gene (reference sequence). The CDR3 consists of 19 residues. Written as DNA, the CDR3 is TGCGCCAGCAGTCCCGGAGGAGCGGGAGTCGGTTGGGGGGGAGAGACCCAGTACTTC. This translates into CASSPGGAGVGWGGETQYF.

V is TRBV21-1 and J is TRBJ1-5. TRBV21-1 is tagged as a pseudogene. The CDR3 spans 17 residues. CDR3 sequence reads: CASRWGLATWHHQPQHF. The CDR3 DNA reads TGTGCCAGCAGGTGGGGATTAGCTACTTGGCATCATCAGCCCCAGCATTTT.

The chain has TRBV6-5 and TRBJ1-1, with D tentatively TRBD1 (6 bases). This CDR3 contains 14 residues. Germline CDR1 MNHEY, CDR2 SVGAGI. Trimming removed 6 bases at V and 5 bases at J, with 16 bases between. The CDR3 reads CASSLRQVRTEAFF. CDR3 in DNA: TGTGCCAGCAGCCTAAGACAGGTCCGGACTGAAGCTTTCTTT.

With respect to this clone: At one end the junction does not follow the germline gene, possibly because of a read error. In DNA, the CDR3 is TGTGCTAGCAGCTTAGCGGGACAGGATGAGACCCAGTACTTC. Translating gives CASSLAGQDETQYF. The rearrangement joins TRBV7-7 to TRBJ2-5; D is possibly TRBD1 or TRBD2 (8 bases each). The CDR3 spans 14 residues. Germline V lookup: CDR1 SSHAT, CDR2 FNYEAQ (reference sequence).

This clone came up once. This chain connects TRBV10-2 to TRBJ1-1; 11 positions match TRBD1. Germline CDR1 WSHSY, CDR2 SAAADI. The CDR3 consists of 15 residues. The V and J ends lost 8 bases and 6 bases, in that order; junction bases with no gene match: 11. CDR3 bases: TGCGCCAGCGTCCGGGACAGGGGGGGGTCCGCTGAAGCTTTCTTT. This encodes CASVRDRGGSAEAFF.

The gene calls are TRBV19 and TRBJ1-1, with D hard to call. The V gene lost 0 bases and the J gene lost 5 bases, with 16 bases spanning the gap. CDR1 LNHDA and CDR2 SQIVND come from the germline V gene (reference sequence). The CDR3 length is 16 residues. As DNA, the CDR3 is TGTGCCAGTAGTATAGAAGGGTCGCACAGTTTAACTGAAGCTTTCTTT. Its protein product is CASSIEGSHSLTEAFF.

The rearrangement links TRBV5-5 to TRBJ2-7; TRBD2 is a possible D gene (5 bases). V lost 2 bases to trimming and J lost 5 bases, with 11 bases between them. In germline, CDR1 is SGHKS, CDR2 YYEKEE (reference sequence). CDR3 length: 13 residues. DNA for the CDR3: TGTGCCAGCAGCTTCGGGGTGGCCAACGAGCAGTACTTC. Protein product: CASSFGVANEQYF. Supplemented by reference TRBV5-5 and TRBJ2-7, the full variable domain reads DAGVTQSPTHLIKTRGQQVTLRCSPISGHKSVSWYQQVLGQGPQFIFQYYEKEERGRGNFPDRFSARQFPNYSSELNVNALLLGDSALYLCASSFGVANEQYFGPGTRLTVT.